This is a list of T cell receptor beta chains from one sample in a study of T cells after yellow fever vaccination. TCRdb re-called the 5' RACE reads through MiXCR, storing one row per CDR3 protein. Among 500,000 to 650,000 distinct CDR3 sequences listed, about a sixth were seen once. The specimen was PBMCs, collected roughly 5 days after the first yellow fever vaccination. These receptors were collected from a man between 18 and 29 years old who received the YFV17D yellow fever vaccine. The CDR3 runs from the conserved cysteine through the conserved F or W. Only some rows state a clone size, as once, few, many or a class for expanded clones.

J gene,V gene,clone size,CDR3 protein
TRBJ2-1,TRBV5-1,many,CASSLEGLAGGFESSYNEQFF
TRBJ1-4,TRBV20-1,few,CSARDGGATNEKLFF
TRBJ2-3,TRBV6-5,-,CASSNGIHSATQYF
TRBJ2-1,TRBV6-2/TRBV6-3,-,CASSPGTSGVFEQFF
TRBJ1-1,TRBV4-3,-,CASSRGEGHTEAFF
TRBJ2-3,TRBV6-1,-,CASNQGAILRSTDTQYF
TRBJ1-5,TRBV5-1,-,CASSLDPVSNQPQHF
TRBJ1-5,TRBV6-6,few,CATTGPRTQPQHF
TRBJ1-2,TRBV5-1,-,CASSLAGGPGDYGYTF
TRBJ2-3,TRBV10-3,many,CAISVGAGTDTQYF
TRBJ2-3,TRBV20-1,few,CSARVTGVLLTQYF
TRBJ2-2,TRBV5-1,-,CASSVLAGPGELFF
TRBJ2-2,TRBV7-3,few,CASSLLPPSRYDTGELFF
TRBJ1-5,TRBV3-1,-,CASSQAPGGYQPQHF
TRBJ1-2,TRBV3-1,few,CASSQGTDYGYTF
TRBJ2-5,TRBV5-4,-,CASSLRGRGQETQYF
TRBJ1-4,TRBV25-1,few,CASSDRDEKLFF
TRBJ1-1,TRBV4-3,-,CASSQDPHLESAAFF
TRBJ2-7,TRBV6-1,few,CASRARGAHYEQYF
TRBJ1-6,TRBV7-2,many,CASSLGGLGSPLHF
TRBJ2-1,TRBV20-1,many,CSASRLAGRYNEQFF
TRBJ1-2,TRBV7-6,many,CASSQGQAIYGYTF
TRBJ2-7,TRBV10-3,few,CAISESHRGNYEQYF
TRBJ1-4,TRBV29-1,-,CSVSGGSNEKLFF
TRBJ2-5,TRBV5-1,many,CASSFQETQYF
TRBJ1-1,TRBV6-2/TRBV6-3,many,CASRSYVLGTEAFF
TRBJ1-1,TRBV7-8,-,CASSLEGGRGSTEAFF
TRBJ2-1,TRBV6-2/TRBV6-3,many,CASRKTGGPGEQFF
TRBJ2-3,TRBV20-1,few,CSATKAGGLGDTQYF
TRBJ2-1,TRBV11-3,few,CASSLAGTGSYGEQFF
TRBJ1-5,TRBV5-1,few,CASSLVGSMDQPQHF
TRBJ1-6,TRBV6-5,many,CASSYAQGVSPLHF
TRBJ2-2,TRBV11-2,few,CASSLDTINRDRGRTNTGELFF
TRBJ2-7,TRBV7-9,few,CASSPLGRGASYEQYF
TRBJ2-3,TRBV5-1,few,CASSRRRDRGDTQYF
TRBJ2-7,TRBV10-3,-,CAISEGTSGRSEQYF
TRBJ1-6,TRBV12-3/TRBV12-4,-,CASSLYPAVGNSPLHF
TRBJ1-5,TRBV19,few,CASSMGGPQPQHF
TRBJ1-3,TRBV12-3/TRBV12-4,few,CASSLLGPSSGNTIYF
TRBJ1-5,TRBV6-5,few,CASSSQGFSNQPQHF
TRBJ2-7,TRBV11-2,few,CASSWEGNSYEQYF
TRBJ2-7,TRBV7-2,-,CASSDRAPYEQYF
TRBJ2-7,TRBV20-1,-,CSAIPGTSYEQYF
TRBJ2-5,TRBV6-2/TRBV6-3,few,CASSFWPAQYF
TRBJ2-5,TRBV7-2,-,CASSAPFSGGRETQYF
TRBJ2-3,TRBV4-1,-,CASSPGRGTSGGAGDTQYF
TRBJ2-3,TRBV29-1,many,CSVEAWDRSTDTQYF
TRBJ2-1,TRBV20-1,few,CSASTLQGNNEQFF
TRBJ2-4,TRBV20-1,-,CSARTGGVKNIQYF
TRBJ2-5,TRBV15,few,CATSRDTGAQYF